This is a list of T cell receptor beta chains from one sample in a study of blood T cell repertoires in COVID-19. Assay used: immunoSEQ multiplex PCR; TCRdb lists only in-frame clones, some missing. The sample has around 300,000 clones, approximately 86% seen once. Material: peripheral blood. The receptors were gathered from a man aged 18 to 30 with active or convalescent COVID-19. The CDR3 runs from the conserved cysteine through the conserved F or W. The D gene is left open where the match is weak. For some rows the clone size is stated as once, few or many, or as a class when expanded; others skip it.

d_call,clone_size,v_call,j_call,cdr3_aa,cdr3_nt
.,once,TRBV19,TRBJ2-3,CASSIDRGDTQYF,TGTGCCAGTAGTATAGATCGGGGAGATACGCAGTATTTT
.,.,TRBV18,TRBJ2-3,CASSPPGIEDTQYF,TGTGCCAGCTCACCACCCGGGATAGAGGATACGCAGTATTTT
.,.,TRBV7-8,TRBJ1-5,CASSPGGYNQPQHF,TGTGCCAGCAGCCCCGGGGGGTACAATCAGCCCCAGCATTTT
TRBD1,.,TRBV7-9,TRBJ1-6,CASSLAGGSYNSPLHF,TGTGCCAGCAGCTTGGCAGGGGGCTCCTATAATTCACCCCTCCACTTT
.,.,TRBV18,TRBJ2-7,CASSPRPGYSGEQYF,TGTGCCAGCTCACCAAGGCCAGGTTATTCTGGCGAGCAGTACTTC
.,.,TRBV27,TRBJ1-6,CASTKGKGFLGEGSSPLHF,TGTGCCAGCACCAAAGGGAAGGGATTCCTCGGAGAGGGAAGCTCACCCCTCCACTTT
.,.,TRBV5-5,TRBJ2-2,CASSFGQNTGELFF,TGTGCCAGCAGCTTCGGACAGAACACCGGGGAGCTGTTTTTT
.,.,TRBV2,TRBJ2-7,CASSEGLDTYEQYF,TGTGCCAGCAGTGAAGGACTAGACACCTACGAGCAGTACTTC
.,.,TRBV27,TRBJ1-6,CASSLEGSYNSPLHF,TGTGCCAGCAGTTTGGAGGGCTCCTATAATTCACCCCTCCACTTT
TRBD1,.,TRBV7-9,TRBJ1-1,CASSPQDRGEAFF,TGTGCCAGCAGCCCGCAGGACAGGGGAGAAGCTTTCTTT
TRBD2,few,TRBV6-4,TRBJ2-2,CASSDGRATGELFF,TGTGCCAGCAGTGACGGGAGGGCCACCGGGGAGCTGTTTTTT
.,.,TRBV21-1,TRBJ1-5,CASSTWTGSPQHF,TGTGCCAGCAGCACCTGGACAGGGTCCCCCCAGCATTTT
TRBD1,.,TRBV19,TRBJ1-5,CATSRGTGLDQPQHF,TGTGCCACCTCCCGGGGGACAGGGCTGGATCAGCCCCAGCATTTT
TRBD2,.,TRBV6-2/TRBV6-3,TRBJ2-3,CASSPGLAGASTDTQYF,TGTGCCAGCAGTCCGGGACTAGCGGGGGCCAGCACAGATACGCAGTATTTT
.,.,TRBV9,TRBJ1-3,CASSGQLGSSGNTIYF,TGTGCCAGCAGCGGACAACTTGGGAGCTCTGGAAACACCATATATTTT
TRBD2,.,TRBV28,TRBJ2-7,CASSLSVAGVGEQYF,TGTGCCAGCAGTTTATCAGTAGCGGGAGTAGGCGAGCAGTACTTC
TRBD1,.,TRBV6-6,TRBJ2-1,CAIRDRERNEQFF,TGTGCCATCAGGGACAGGGAGAGGAATGAGCAGTTCTTC
.,.,TRBV11-1,TRBJ2-5,CASSLVTTGETQYF,TGTGCCAGCAGCTTAGTAACCACGGGGGAGACCCAGTACTTC
.,.,TRBV5-1,TRBJ2-3,CASKDGGGADTQYF,TGCGCCAGCAAGGACGGCGGCGGGGCCGATACGCAGTATTTT
.,.,TRBV10-2,TRBJ1-4,CASKGGGMTNEKLFF,TGCGCCAGCAAGGGCGGGGGCATGACTAATGAAAAACTGTTTTTT
TRBD1,.,TRBV7-9,TRBJ2-6,CASSSRDGTGESGANVLTF,TGTGCCAGCAGCTCCCGGGACGGGACAGGGGAGTCTGGGGCCAACGTCCTGACTTTC
TRBD2,once,TRBV7-4,TRBJ2-1,CASSTGLAGGPWNEQFF,TGTGCCAGCAGCACCGGACTAGCGGGGGGGCCTTGGAATGAGCAGTTCTTC
.,.,TRBV19,TRBJ2-7,CASSIPVSSSSYEQYF,TGTGCCAGTAGTATCCCGGTCTCCTCGAGCTCCTACGAGCAGTACTTC
.,.,TRBV19,TRBJ1-6,CASSGDGSSYNSPLHF,TGTGCCAGTAGTGGGGACGGGAGCTCCTATAATTCACCCCTCCACTTT
TRBD1,.,TRBV24-1,TRBJ2-1,CATSDPDRGNEQFF,TGTGCCACCAGTGACCCCGACAGGGGCAATGAGCAGTTCTTC
.,.,TRBV12-5,TRBJ1-2,CALRGGLLLYGYTF,TGCGCGCTAAGGGGTGGGCTTCTCCTCTATGGCTACACCTTC
TRBD1,once,TRBV7-9,TRBJ1-2,CASRPDRGGYGYTF,TGTGCCAGCAGACCCGACAGGGGTGGCTATGGCTACACCTTC
.,.,TRBV4-1,TRBJ1-2,CASSQEGQIYGYTF,TGCGCCAGCAGCCAAGAAGGACAGATCTATGGCTACACCTTC
TRBD1,.,TRBV7-9,TRBJ2-7,CASSAAGTGIDEQYF,TGTGCCAGCAGCGCAGCCGGGACAGGGATTGACGAGCAGTACTTC
.,.,TRBV5-4,TRBJ1-6,CASSREGGSNSPLHF,TGTGCCAGCAGCCGGGAGGGGGGATCGAATTCACCCCTCCACTTT
TRBD1,.,TRBV10-3,TRBJ1-2,CATLTGEYGYTF,TGTGCCACTTTGACAGGGGAGTATGGCTACACCTTC
TRBD2,once,TRBV5-4,TRBJ2-3,CASSLDSGRAADTQYF,TGTGCCAGCAGCTTGGATAGCGGGAGGGCCGCAGATACGCAGTATTTT
.,.,TRBV7-2,TRBJ1-4,CASSRKGWAENEKLFF,TGTGCCAGCAGCCGGAAGGGGTGGGCAGAAAATGAAAAACTGTTTTTT
TRBD2,.,TRBV28,TRBJ2-2,CASSPGSGRNTGELFF,TGTGCCAGCAGTCCGGGAAGCGGGAGGAACACCGGGGAGCTGTTTTTT
TRBD1,.,TRBV20-1,TRBJ1-1,CSAWDRAEAFF,TGCAGTGCCTGGGACAGGGCTGAAGCTTTCTTT
.,few,TRBV14,TRBJ1-3,CASSQDSAVRGNTIYF,TGTGCCAGCAGCCAAGACTCGGCGGTGCGGGGAAACACCATATATTTT
.,few,TRBV7-9,TRBJ1-4,CASSLDSAKKLFF,TGTGCCAGCAGCTTGGACAGTGCGAAAAAACTGTTTTTT
TRBD1,.,TRBV5-1,TRBJ1-1,CASSLWTGGTEAFF,TGCGCCAGCAGCTTGTGGACAGGGGGAACTGAAGCTTTCTTT
.,once,TRBV18,TRBJ2-1,CASSMTGNRLTEQFF,TGTGCCAGCTCAATGACAGGAAACAGACTGACAGAGCAGTTCTTC
.,.,TRBV5-8,TRBJ1-1,CASSTRAGVNTEAFF,TGTGCCAGCAGCACCCGGGCGGGGGTGAACACTGAAGCTTTCTTT
.,.,TRBV7-6,TRBJ1-6,CASSLVGDYNSPLHF,TGTGCCAGCAGCTTAGTAGGGGACTATAATTCACCCCTCCACTTT
TRBD1,.,TRBV4-1,TRBJ2-7,CASSQVGGKNEQYF,TGCGCCAGCAGCCAAGTAGGGGGCAAGAACGAGCAGTACTTC
.,few,TRBV4-2,TRBJ2-2,CASSQETSRLNTGELFF,TGTGCCAGCAGCCAAGAAACCTCGCGCCTGAACACCGGGGAGCTGTTTTTT
.,few,TRBV3-1/TRBV3-2,TRBJ2-5,CASSPTWRIGETQYF,TGTGCCAGCAGCCCTACCTGGAGGATAGGAGAGACCCAGTACTTC
.,few,TRBV18,TRBJ1-2,CASSEQGLDGYTF,TGTGCCAGCTCAGAACAGGGTTTGGATGGCTACACCTTC
TRBD1,.,TRBV19,TRBJ2-5,CASSGWDRGATQYF,TGTGCCAGTAGTGGCTGGGACAGGGGGGCGACCCAGTACTTC